This T cell receptor beta chain was sequenced during a study of T cell responses to AZD1222 COVID-19 vaccine. A word on this clone: As yet, its antigen is unknown.

Sequencing used immunoSEQ multiplex PCR; TCRdb keeps in-frame clones, though not all of them. Altogether roughly 140,000 clones are present, roughly four fifths being singletons, with the ten largest covering roughly 4.5%. Points from the study as a whole: The donors showed a predominance of white British ancestry and of females, with possible underestimation of clonal diversity. Baseline antibody screening turned up just six seropositive AZD1222 recipients. Compared with day 0, the breadth and depth of the Spike-specific TCR repertoire rose significantly after two doses of AZD1222. Epitopes outside B.1.351 and B.1.1.7 mutated regions reportedly drew nearly half of spike TCRs.

Germline V gene data show CDR1 as MGHRA and CDR2 as YSYEKL. V shed 3 bases and J shed 2 bases, with 11 bases lying between them. The CDR3 is 15 amino acids. The clonotype comes from an adult in good health. The sequenced sample was peripheral blood, obtained on day 0 of MenACWY control vaccination. The J gene is TRBJ1-5, the V gene TRBV4-1, with D tentatively TRBD1 (5 bases). CDR3 DNA: TGCGCCAGCAGCCAGCAAGGGGCCGGCAATCAGCCCCAGCATTTT. It translates to CASSQQGAGNQPQHF.